The rows below give T cell receptor beta chains drawn from one sample of a study of Graves' ophthalmopathy and Graves' hyperthyroidism. TCRdb re-called the multiplex PCR reads with MiXCR, one entry per CDR3 protein. The sample shows roughly 500,000 distinct CDR3 sequences, approximately 15% of them seen only once. Input material: blood. Receptor source: a woman aged 30 to 39 with Graves' ophthalmopathy. The CDR3 runs from the conserved cysteine through the conserved F or W. Fields, in order: J gene, V gene, CDR3 protein.

TRBJ2-7 | TRBV15 | CATSRDKGAGGEQYF
TRBJ1-1 | TRBV12-3/TRBV12-4 | CASRYNRGTEAFF
TRBJ2-7 | TRBV7-4 | CASSLFGTTAGGEQYF
TRBJ1-2 | TRBV30 | CAWSVQVGGGGYTF
TRBJ1-2 | TRBV6-1 | CASSPGTPSKMASTF
TRBJ1-1 | TRBV27 | CASRGRGNFEAFF
TRBJ1-1 | TRBV27 | CASRRVSPGTEAFF
TRBJ2-5 | TRBV11-2 | CASSWKPGSTFNWETQYF
TRBJ2-7 | TRBV27 | CASSPGTGPKQYF
TRBJ1-2 | TRBV9 | CASSVGPVLFYGYTF
TRBJ2-7 | TRBV15 | CATSEAGQLPYEQYF
TRBJ2-5 | TRBV30 | CAWSVMIADAQYF
TRBJ2-7 | TRBV3-1 | CASSQGLASGSYEQYF
TRBJ1-5 | TRBV5-5 | CASSPRQGAGNQPQHF
TRBJ2-2 | TRBV12-3/TRBV12-4 | CATSSGGRVTGELFF